The 21 T cell receptor beta chains given below trace back to one sample, sequenced in a study of blood T cell repertoires in COVID-19. Method: immunoSEQ multiplex PCR; TCRdb's copy keeps in-frame clones and lacks some. The repertoire consists of under 350,000 clones, with over 75% occurring once and the leading ten covering approximately 7.6%. Source material: peripheral blood. All receptors derive from a human donor in a cohort sampled during active COVID-19.

The CDR3 coding sequence is TGCGCCAGCAGTGAGTCTCTAGACGGGGTATCCTACGAGCAGTACTTC. Translation gives CASSESLDGVSYEQYF. The rearrangement uses TRBV10-1 and TRBJ2-7; D might be TRBD2 (5 bases). Germline CDR1 and CDR2: WNHNN and SYGVQD (reference sequence). This CDR3 has 16 amino acids. The V gene lost 0 bases and the J gene lost 1 base, with 13 bases spanning the gap.

The chain uses TRBV14 and TRBJ2-2; 7 nucleotides match TRBD1. The CDR3 covers 16 residues. Unmatched junction bases numbered 6, after V lost 5 bases and J lost 0 bases. Germline assignment: CDR1 SGHDN and CDR2 FVKESK. The CDR3 is CASSDRQGTNTGELFF. DNA of the CDR3: TGTGCCAGCAGCGACAGACAGGGAACGAACACCGGGGAGCTGTTTTTT.

The rearrangement uses TRBV5-4 and TRBJ1-4, with no clear D. The V end lost 1 base, the J end lost 0 bases, and 7 bases lay between the germline ends. Per germline, CDR1 SGHNT and CDR2 YYREEE (reference sequence). CDR3 length: 15 residues. CDR3 in amino acids: CASSLSVSTNEKLFF. The CDR3 DNA reads as TGTGCCAGCAGCTTGAGCGTTTCAACTAATGAAAAACTGTTTTTT.

This chain uses TRBV18 with TRBJ1-1; maybe TRBD1 (5 bases). V gave up 3 bases and J gave up 2 bases, with 16 bases separating them. This CDR3 region has 16 residues. The V gene's germline CDR1 is KGHSH and CDR2 LQKENI. CDR3 sequence (DNA): TGTGCCAGCTCACCCCGTTGGGGGGGAAAAAACACTGAAGCTTTCTTT. Protein: CASSPRWGGKNTEAFF.

The chain is built from TRBV7-9 and TRBJ2-1; the match to TRBD1 covers 8 bases. The germline CDR1 and CDR2 sequences are SEHNR and FQNEAQ (reference sequence). V gave up 5 bases and J gave up 5 bases; unmatched junction bases: 5. The CDR3 totals 14 residues. The CDR3 loop reads CASSPGTGNNEQFF. The CDR3 DNA reads TGTGCCAGCAGCCCCGGGACAGGTAACAATGAGCAGTTCTTC. Complete variable domain (other parts from reference TRBV7-9 and TRBJ2-1): DTGVSQNPRHKITKRGQNVTFRCDPISEHNRLYWYRQTLGQGPEFLTYFQNEAQLEKSRLLSDRFSAERPKGSFSTLEIQRTEQGDSAMYLCASSPGTGNNEQFFGPGTRLTVL.

This clone was seen a few times. This chain joins TRBV6-5 and TRBJ1-1; possibly TRBD1 for D (6 bases). The CDR3 has 10 residues. Germline V gives CDR1 MNHEY, CDR2 SVGAGI. V lost 10 bases, J lost 6 bases, and 9 bases lay in between. The CDR3 DNA is TGTGCCACCTACAGGGCTGAAGCTTTCTTT. Its translation is CATYRAEAFF.

This rearrangement joins TRBV19 to TRBJ2-2, with 11 bases aligning to TRBD2. Germline V lookup: CDR1 LNHDA, CDR2 SQIVND (reference sequence). CDR3 length: 16 residues. The ends lost 5 bases at V and 7 bases at J; junction bases unmatched: 9. CDR3 nucleotides: TGTGCCAGTAGTCCCCTAGCGGGGGGTAGGAACGGGGAGCTGTTTTTT. Translated, it gives CASSPLAGGRNGELFF.

The J gene is TRBJ2-2, the V gene TRBV5-6; D is perhaps TRBD1 (5 bases). V shed 4 bases and J shed 7 bases, with 20 bases lying between them. CDR3 size: 16 residues. CDR1 and CDR2 from the germline V gene are SGHDT and YYEEEE. CDR3 nucleotide sequence: TGTGCCAGCAGCCTTGAGGCGGCAGGGCGAAGCGGGGAGCTGTTTTTT. This sequence encodes CASSLEAAGRSGELFF. Filled out from reference TRBV5-6 and TRBJ2-2, the complete variable domain reads DAGVTQSPTHLIKTRGQQVTLRCSPKSGHDTVSWYQQALGQGPQFIFQYYEEEERQRGNFPDRFSGHQFPNYSSELNVNALLLGDSALYLCASSLEAAGRSGELFFGEGSRLTVL.

The chain is built from TRBV5-4 and TRBJ2-3; 8 bases are shared with TRBD1. Trimming cost V 4 bases and J 1 base; bases outside gene matches: 8. Germline V gives CDR1 SGHNT, CDR2 YYREEE (reference sequence). The CDR3 spans 16 residues. CDR3 nucleotides: TGTGCCAGCAGCCCGCGGACAGGGAGCGGCACAGATACGCAGTATTTT. Translated, it gives CASSPRTGSGTDTQYF.

About this clone itself: Other nucleotide sequences in the sample specify the same CDR3. J is TRBJ1-1 and V is TRBV12-3 or TRBV12-4; no reliable D call. V lost 8 bases and J lost 2, with 9 bases in between. CDR3 length equals 12 residues. Written as DNA, the CDR3 is TGTGCCAGCCGGACGGGAAACACTGAAGCTTTCTTT. This codes for CASRTGNTEAFF.

In this sample, this clone turned up a few times. V gene TRBV29-1 combines with J gene TRBJ1-2, with D possibly matching TRBD1 (5 bases). The CDR3 covers 13 residues. The germline V and J ends were trimmed by 1 base and 5 bases, with 11 bases remaining between them. CDR1 and CDR2 (germline): SQVTM, ANQGSEA. The CDR3 loop is CSVEVSGAYGYTF. The CDR3 nucleotides read TGCAGCGTTGAAGTATCTGGGGCGTATGGCTACACCTTC.

The V gene is TRBV3-1 (or the pseudogene TRBV3-2), the J gene TRBJ1-2, with D maybe TRBD1 (6 bases). The CDR3 runs 17 residues. Germline V gene data show CDR1 as LGHDT and CDR2 as YNNKEL (reference sequence). Deletions cut 0 bases from V and 0 bases from J, with 14 bases between. This CDR3 reads CASSQESWTEANYGYTF. CDR3 bases: TGTGCCAGCAGCCAAGAGTCCTGGACAGAAGCTAACTATGGCTACACCTTC.

This chain connects TRBV5-6 to TRBJ1-5, with 7 positions matching TRBD1. Germline V gene sequence: CDR1 SGHDT, CDR2 YYEEEE. This CDR3 has 15 residues. V lost 4 bases and J lost 0; bases outside the gene matches: 4. In DNA, the CDR3 is TGTGCCAGCAGCGTGGGACAGTATAGCAATCAGCCCCAGCATTTT. Its translation is CASSVGQYSNQPQHF.

This chain joins TRBV7-9 and TRBJ1-1, with TRBD1 identical over 8 bases. J lost 3 bases, V lost 5 bases, and 2 bases had no gene match. The CDR3 totals 13 residues. Germline V lookup: CDR1 SEHNR, CDR2 FQNEAQ (reference sequence). This CDR3 is CASSIQGDTEAFF. The CDR3 DNA sequence: TGTGCCAGCAGCATACAGGGGGACACTGAAGCTTTCTTT.

This rearrangement joins TRBV7-6 to TRBJ2-2; 7 bases are a match to TRBD2. CDR3 length: 15 residues. V was pared by 5 bases and J by 5 bases, with 8 bases of the junction left unmatched. Germline CDR1 is SGHVS and CDR2 is FNYEAQ. CDR3 nucleotides: TGTGCCAGCAGCCCCAGCGGGGACCCAACCGGGGAGCTGTTTTTT. It is translated as CASSPSGDPTGELFF.

The genes are TRBV29-1 and TRBJ2-7, with 10 bases identical to TRBD1. The CDR3 sequence is 14 residues long. J gave up 3 bases and V 6 bases, and 8 bases lay outside the gene matches. Germline CDR1 and CDR2: SQVTM and ANQGSEA. The CDR3, as DNA: TGCAGCGTCGGCCGGGACAGGGGACTCTACGAGCAGTACTTC. Its translation is CSVGRDRGLYEQYF.

The chain carries TRBV6-5 and TRBJ2-5, with 7 bases that match TRBD1. Germline CDR1 is MNHEY and CDR2 is SVGAGI. Trimming took 6 bases from V and 4 from J; bases not matched to a gene: 8. The CDR3 length is 14 residues. CDR3 sequence reads: CASSTGTALETQYF. The CDR3 DNA is TGTGCCAGCAGCACCGGGACAGCATTAGAGACCCAGTACTTC.

This chain uses TRBV7-9 with TRBJ2-7; D perhaps matches TRBD1 (5 bases). Trimming left V 1 base short and J 6 bases short, with 10 bases between. The CDR3 length is 13 residues. Per germline, CDR1 SEHNR and CDR2 FQNEAQ (reference sequence). In DNA form, the CDR3 reads TGTGCCAGCAGCTTAGGACAGTCGGGCGAGCAGTACTTC. It codes for CASSLGQSGEQYF.

The chain has TRBV29-1 and TRBJ2-2, with D perhaps TRBD1 (6 bases). CDR3 length: 13 residues. Germline values: CDR1 SQVTM, CDR2 ANQGSEA. Trimming removed 3 bases from V and 7 bases from J, with 12 bases in between. CDR3: CSVDGQRDGELFF. Written as DNA, the CDR3 is TGCAGCGTTGACGGACAGCGAGACGGGGAGCTGTTTTTT.

The V and J genes are TRBV7-2 and TRBJ2-7; D ambiguous. Trimming took 5 bases from V and 3 from J, leaving 11 bases between them. Germline loops: CDR1 SGHTA, CDR2 FQGNSA. This CDR3 is 13 amino acids long. The CDR3 coding sequence is TGTGCCAGCAGCCCCCCCCTGAGCTACGAGCAGTACTTC. Amino acid sequence: CASSPPLSYEQYF.

A remark on this clone: This CDR3 is also generated by other DNA sequences in the sample. The rearrangement joins TRBV12-3 or TRBV12-4 to TRBJ1-1; no reliable D call. The V end lost 1 base, the J end lost 1 base, and 4 bases lay between the germline ends. The CDR3 runs 13 residues. The CDR3 spells CASSLGQNTEAFF. In DNA, the CDR3 is TGTGCCAGCAGTTTAGGACAGAACACTGAAGCTTTCTTT.